This T cell receptor beta chain derives from a study of T cells in women clearing cervical HPV infection. For the study at large: With HLA typing for only a few women, HLA confounding remains possible.

Turning to this clone: Its specificity is not known.

Study findings and constraints: T-cell numbers per sample were unknown and may explain richness differences.

Profiling relied on immunoSEQ multiplex PCR, and the TCRdb table lists in-frame clones only, not all of them. This sample's clone table lists about 24,000 clones. This sequence originates from a woman aged 18 to 69 with a cervical HPV16 infection that either progressed to CIN3+ or cleared (not recorded which). The sequencing sample was made of blood buffy coat.

The CDR3 sequence: CASTIGQGSNQPQYF. The part of the CDR3 DNA that was read is TGTGCCAGCACCATTGGACAGGGTAGCAATCAGCCG. The gene calls are TRBV7-8 and TRBJ2-3; TRBD1 agrees at 8 bases. The CDR3 end is not reached by the read, which stops 3 residues before it; the germline J gene fills it in. In germline, CDR1 is SGHVS, CDR2 FQNEAQ. This CDR3 region has 15 residues. Complete variable domain (other parts from reference TRBV7-8 and TRBJ2-3): GAGVSQSPRYKVAKRGQDVALRCDPISGHVSLFWYQQALGQGPEFLTYFQNEAQLDKSGLPSDRFFAERPEGSVSTLKIQRTQQEDSAVYLCASTIGQGSNQPQYFGPGTRLTVL.